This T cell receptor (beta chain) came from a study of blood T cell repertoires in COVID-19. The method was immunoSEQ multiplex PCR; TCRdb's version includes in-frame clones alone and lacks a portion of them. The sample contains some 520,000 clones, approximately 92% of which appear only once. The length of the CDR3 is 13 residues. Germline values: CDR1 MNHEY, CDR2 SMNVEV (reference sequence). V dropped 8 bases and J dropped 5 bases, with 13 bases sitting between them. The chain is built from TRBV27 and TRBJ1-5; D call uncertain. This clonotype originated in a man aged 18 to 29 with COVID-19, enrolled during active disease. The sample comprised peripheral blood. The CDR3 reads CASGQREDQPQHF. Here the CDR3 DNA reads TGTGCCAGCGGCCAGAGGGAGGATCAGCCCCAGCATTTT.